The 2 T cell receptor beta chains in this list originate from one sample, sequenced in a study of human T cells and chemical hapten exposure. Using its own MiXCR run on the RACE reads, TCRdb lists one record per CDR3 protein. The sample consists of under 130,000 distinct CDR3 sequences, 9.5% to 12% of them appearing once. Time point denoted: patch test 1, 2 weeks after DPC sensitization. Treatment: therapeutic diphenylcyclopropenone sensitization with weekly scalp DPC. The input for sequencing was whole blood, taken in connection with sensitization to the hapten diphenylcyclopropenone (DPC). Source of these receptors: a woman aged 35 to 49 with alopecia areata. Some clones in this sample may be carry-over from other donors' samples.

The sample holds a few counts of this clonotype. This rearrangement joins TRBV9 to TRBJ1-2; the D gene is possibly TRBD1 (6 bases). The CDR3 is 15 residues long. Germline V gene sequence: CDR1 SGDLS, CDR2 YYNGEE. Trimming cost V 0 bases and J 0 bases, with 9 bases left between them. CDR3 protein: CASSVDGTPNYGYTF. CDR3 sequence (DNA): TGTGCCAGCAGCGTAGATGGGACACCTAACTATGGCTACACCTTC. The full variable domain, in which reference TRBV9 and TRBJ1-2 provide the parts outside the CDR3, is DSGVTQTPKHLITATGQRVTLRCSPRSGDLSVYWYQQSLDQGLQFLIQYYNGEERAKGNILERFSAQQFPDLHSELNLSSLELGDSALYFCASSVDGTPNYGYTFGSGTRLTVV.

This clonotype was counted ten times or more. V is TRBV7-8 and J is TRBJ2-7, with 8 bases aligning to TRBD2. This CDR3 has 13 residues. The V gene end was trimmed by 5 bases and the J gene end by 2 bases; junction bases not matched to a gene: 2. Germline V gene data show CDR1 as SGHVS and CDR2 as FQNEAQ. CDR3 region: CASSKTSAYEQYF. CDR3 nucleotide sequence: TGTGCCAGCAGCAAGACTAGCGCCTACGAGCAGTACTTC. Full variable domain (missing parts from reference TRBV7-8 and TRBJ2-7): GAGVSQSPRYKVAKRGQDVALRCDPISGHVSLFWYQQALGQGPEFLTYFQNEAQLDKSGLPSDRFFAERPEGSVSTLKIQRTQQEDSAVYLCASSKTSAYEQYFGPGTRLTVT.